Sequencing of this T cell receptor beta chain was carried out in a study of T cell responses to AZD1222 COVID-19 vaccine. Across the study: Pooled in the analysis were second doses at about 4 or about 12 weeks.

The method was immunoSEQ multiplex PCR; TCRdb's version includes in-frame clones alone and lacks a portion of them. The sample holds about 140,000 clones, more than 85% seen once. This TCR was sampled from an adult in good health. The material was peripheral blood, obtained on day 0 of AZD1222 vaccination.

The DNA of the CDR3 is TGTGCCAGCAGTGAGCCGGGACTGAATCAGCCCCAGCATTTT. Residues: CASSEPGLNQPQHF. The gene calls are TRBV6-1 and TRBJ1-5, with D possibly matching TRBD1 (5 bases). Germline CDR1 MNHNS, CDR2 SASEGT. V lost 3 bases and J 4 bases, leaving 10 bases between the germline ends. The CDR3 spans 14 residues.